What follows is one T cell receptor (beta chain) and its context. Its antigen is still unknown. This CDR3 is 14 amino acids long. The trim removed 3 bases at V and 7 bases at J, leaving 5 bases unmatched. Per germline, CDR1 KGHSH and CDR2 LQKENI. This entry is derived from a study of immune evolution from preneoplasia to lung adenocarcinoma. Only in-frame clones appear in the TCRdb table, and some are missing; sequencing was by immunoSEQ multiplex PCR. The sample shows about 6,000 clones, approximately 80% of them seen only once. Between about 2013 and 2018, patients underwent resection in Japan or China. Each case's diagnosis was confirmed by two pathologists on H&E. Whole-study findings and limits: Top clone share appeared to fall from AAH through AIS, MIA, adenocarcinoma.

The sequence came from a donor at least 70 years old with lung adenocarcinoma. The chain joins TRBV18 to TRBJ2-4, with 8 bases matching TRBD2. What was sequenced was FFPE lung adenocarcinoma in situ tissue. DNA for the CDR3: TGTGCCAGCTCACCGGCGGGGGGATGGAACATTCAGTACTTC. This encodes CASSPAGGWNIQYF.